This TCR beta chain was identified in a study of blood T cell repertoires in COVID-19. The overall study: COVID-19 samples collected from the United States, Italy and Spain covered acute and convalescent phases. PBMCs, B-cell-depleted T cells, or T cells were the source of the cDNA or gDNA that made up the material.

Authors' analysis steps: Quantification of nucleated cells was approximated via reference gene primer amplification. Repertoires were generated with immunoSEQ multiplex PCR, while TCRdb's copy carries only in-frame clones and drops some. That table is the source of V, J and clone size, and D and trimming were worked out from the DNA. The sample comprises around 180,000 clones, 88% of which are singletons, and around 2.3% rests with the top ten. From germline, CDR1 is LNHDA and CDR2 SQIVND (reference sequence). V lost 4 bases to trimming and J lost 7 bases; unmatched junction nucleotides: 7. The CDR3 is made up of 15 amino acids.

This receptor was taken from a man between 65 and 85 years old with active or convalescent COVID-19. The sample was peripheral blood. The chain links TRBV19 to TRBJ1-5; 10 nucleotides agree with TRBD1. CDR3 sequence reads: CASSRQGADGQPQHF. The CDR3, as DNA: TGTGCCAGTAGTAGACAGGGGGCTGATGGCCAGCCCCAGCATTTT.